These 21 T cell receptor beta chains originate from one sample sequenced in a study of OX40 agonist ivuxolimab in advanced cancers. Here immunoSEQ multiplex PCR was the method, and the copy in TCRdb shows in-frame clones only, minus some. The sample yields approximately 35,000 clones, about nine tenths seen once. This specimen consisted of CD4+ or CD8+ T cells sorted from blood, obtained in a trial of the OX40 agonist ivuxolimab. These receptors were taken from an adult with an advanced solid tumor such as melanoma, head and neck, liver or kidney cancer.

This clone appeared once. V is TRBV7-8 and J is TRBJ2-7; D is perhaps TRBD1 (5 bases). This CDR3 spans 16 amino acids. Trimming removed 1 base at V and 0 bases at J, with 13 bases between. Germline V gene lookup returns CDR1 SGHVS and CDR2 FQNEAQ. Here the CDR3 reads CASSLEVGRASYEQYF. The CDR3 nucleotides are TGTGCCAGCAGCTTAGAGGTCGGCAGGGCCTCCTACGAGCAGTACTTC.

This clone was seen more than once but under ten times. The V call is TRBV5-8, the J call TRBJ2-7, with D possibly called TRBD1 or TRBD2 (5 bases each). This CDR3 is built from 14 residues. Between the trimmed V and J ends, which lost 4 bases and 2 bases, there was a span of 13 bases. CDR1 and CDR2 from the germline V gene are SGHTS and YDEGEE. The CDR3 here is CASSTRTGPYEQYF. The CDR3 DNA is TGTGCCAGCAGCACCCGGACGGGGCCCTACGAGCAGTACTTC.

This rearrangement joins TRBV7-8 to TRBJ2-1, with 9 bases matching TRBD2. This CDR3 has 15 amino acids. Germline V lookup: CDR1 SGHVS, CDR2 FQNEAQ. V was clipped by 6 bases and J by 6 bases; unmatched bases: 9. For the CDR3, the DNA is TGTGCCAGCAGGCCAATAGCGGGAGTTATCAATGAGCAGTTCTTC. It specifies CASRPIAGVINEQFF.

The chain uses TRBV6-1 and TRBJ2-1; no reliable D call. CDR1 is MNHNS, CDR2 SASEGT, per germline. The CDR3 totals 13 residues. V was cut by 3 bases and J by 3 bases, with 6 bases left in between. CDR3 sequence reads: CASSDFSYNEQFF. The CDR3 DNA reads as TGTGCCAGCAGTGACTTCAGCTACAATGAGCAGTTCTTC.

V usage is TRBV4-1 and J usage is TRBJ2-7; 7 bases fit TRBD1. V lost 0 bases, J lost 1 base, and 6 bases stayed unmatched. The CDR3 contains 16 residues. Germline assignment: CDR1 MGHRA and CDR2 YSYEKL. The CDR3 bases are TGCGCCAGCAGCCAAGAGGAAACAGGGGCGTCCTACGAGCAGTACTTC. Amino acid sequence: CASSQEETGASYEQYF.

The gene calls are TRBV7-9 and TRBJ2-5; D is uncertain. V lost 0 bases and J 2 bases, leaving 13 bases between the germline ends. CDR3 length equals 16 residues. Germline CDR1 SEHNR, CDR2 FQNEAQ (reference sequence). The CDR3 loop reads CASSLALVKPQETQYF. The CDR3 DNA reads TGTGCCAGCAGCTTAGCGCTGGTAAAGCCTCAAGAGACCCAGTACTTC.

The chain uses TRBV5-4 and TRBJ2-6; D gene uncertain. CDR1 is SGHNT, CDR2 YYREEE, per germline (reference sequence). Trimming stripped 0 bases from V and 0 bases from J, with 7 bases between. This CDR3 contains 16 residues. CDR3 coding DNA: TGTGCCAGCAGCTTGGAAGGGATCTCTGGGGCCAACGTCCTGACTTTC. Translation: CASSLEGISGANVLTF.

The chain is built from TRBV14 and TRBJ2-7; D ambiguous. This CDR3 region has 12 residues. The V gene's germline CDR1 is SGHDN and CDR2 FVKESK. V was cut by 4 bases and J by 3 bases, with 7 bases left in between. The CDR3 here is CASSPQNYEQYF. The CDR3 DNA reads TGTGCCAGCAGCCCACAGAACTACGAGCAGTACTTC.

The chain is built from TRBV29-1 and TRBJ2-7; 8 bases line up with TRBD2. CDR3 size: 13 residues. CDR1 and CDR2 (germline): SQVTM, ANQGSEA. V was pared by 7 bases and J by 3 bases, with 8 bases of the junction left unmatched. CDR3 in amino acids: CSADGGDNYEQYF. The CDR3, as DNA: TGCAGCGCTGACGGGGGGGACAACTACGAGCAGTACTTC.

This chain connects TRBV19 to TRBJ1-1; D might be TRBD1 (6 bases). Trimming left V 5 bases short and J 9 bases short, with 10 bases between. Germline values: CDR1 LNHDA, CDR2 SQIVND (reference sequence). The CDR3 consists of 11 residues. CDR3 sequence: CASSVGGQAFF. The CDR3, as DNA: TGTGCCAGTAGTGTGGGGGGCCAAGCTTTCTTT.

The chain combines TRBV30 with TRBJ2-1; 7 bases agree with TRBD2. V dropped 4 bases and J dropped 1; count of bases not matched to a gene: 7. The CDR3 length is 15 residues. Looked up from germline, CDR1 is GTSNPN and CDR2 is SVGIG (reference sequence). In DNA, the CDR3 is TGTGCCTGGACGGGAGCGGGATTGTCCTACAATGAGCAGTTCTTC. Protein: CAWTGAGLSYNEQFF.

This sequence joins TRBV5-6 and TRBJ2-1; 12 bases align to TRBD2. CDR3 length: 16 amino acids. CDR1 is SGHDT and CDR2 is YYEEEE in the germline V gene. The V gene end was trimmed by 0 bases and the J gene end by 12 bases; junction bases not matched to a gene: 10. CDR3: CASSLGLAGVPWGQFF. In nucleotides, the CDR3 is TGTGCCAGCAGCTTGGGACTAGCGGGGGTACCCTGGGGGCAGTTCTTC.

The genes are TRBV4-2 and TRBJ2-3; D is ambiguous. The CDR3 has 15 amino acids. The germline CDR1 and CDR2 sequences are LGHNA and YNFKEQ. V was cut by 0 bases and J by 0 bases, with 7 bases left in between. The DNA of the CDR3 is TGTGCCAGCAGCCAAGACCCGACTAGCACAGATACGCAGTATTTT. This encodes CASSQDPTSTDTQYF.

V gene TRBV5-6 combines with J gene TRBJ2-5; 11 bases are a match to TRBD1. This CDR3 has 18 amino acids. The germline gives CDR1 SGHDT, CDR2 YYEEEE. V was clipped by 1 base and J by 1 base; unmatched bases: 9. The DNA for the CDR3 is TGTGCCAGCAGCTTGTTCGTTCTCGGGACAGGGGGCCAAGAGACCCAGTACTTC. It encodes CASSLFVLGTGGQETQYF.

The chain has TRBV19 and TRBJ1-1; 7 bases agree with TRBD1. V lost 7 bases to trimming and J lost 2 bases; unmatched junction nucleotides: 7. CDR3 length: 14 amino acids. CDR1 and CDR2 from the germline V gene are LNHDA and SQIVND (reference sequence). In DNA, the CDR3 is TGTGCCAGTAACCCCTGGGACAGCAACACTGAAGCTTTCTTT. It specifies CASNPWDSNTEAFF.

The chain joins TRBV7-3 to TRBJ1-5, with D perhaps matching TRBD1 (5 bases). CDR1 and CDR2 (germline): SGHTA, FQGTGA. The ends were cut back, 5 bases at V and 11 bases at J, with 25 bases in the middle. The CDR3 has 16 amino acids. The CDR3 here is CASSPPGTEDGVAQHF. CDR3 in DNA: TGTGCCAGCAGCCCCCCCGGGACGGAGGACGGGGTAGCCCAGCATTTT. The entire variable domain, with the rest obtained from reference TRBV7-3 and TRBJ1-5, is as follows: GAGVSQTPSNKVTEKGKYVELRCDPISGHTALYWYRQSLGQGPEFLIYFQGTGAADDSGLPNDRFFAVRPEGSVSTLKIQRTERGDSAVYLCASSPPGTEDGVAQHFGDGTRLSIL.

CDR3 region: CASSLSGTGNQPQHF. CDR3 coding DNA: TGTGCCAGCAGTTTATCCGGGACGGGCAATCAGCCCCAGCATTTT. The rearrangement uses TRBV27 and TRBJ1-5; a possible D gene is TRBD1 (5 bases). V was cut by 0 bases and J by 2 bases, with 8 bases left in between. From germline, CDR1 is MNHEY and CDR2 SMNVEV (reference sequence). The CDR3 is made up of 15 amino acids.

The chain combines TRBV15 with TRBJ2-3; 7 nucleotides agree with TRBD1. The CDR3 loop spans 15 amino acids. Germline CDR1 is LNHNV and CDR2 is YYDKDF (reference sequence). With 0 bases clipped from V and 1 base from J, the junction kept 1 base outside the gene matches. The CDR3, as DNA: TGTGCCACCAGCAGAGAAGGGACAGGCACAGATACGCAGTATTTT. Translating it yields CATSREGTGTDTQYF.

The chain joins TRBV4-1 to TRBJ2-1; TRBD1 matches 7 bases. CDR1 is MGHRA and CDR2 is YSYEKL in the germline V gene. The CDR3 is 15 amino acids. V lost 3 bases to trimming and J lost 2 bases; unmatched junction nucleotides: 4. The CDR3 loop reads CASSQLQGPYNEQFF. The CDR3 DNA reads TGCGCCAGCAGCCAGCTACAGGGGCCCTACAATGAGCAGTTCTTC.

This chain links TRBV4-1 with TRBJ2-7, with no clear D. The V end was cut by 4 bases, the J end by 2 bases, with 15 bases between. Looked up from germline, CDR1 is MGHRA and CDR2 is YSYEKL. This CDR3 has 15 amino acids. The CDR3 here is CASSPLLAPAYEQYF. The DNA for the CDR3 is TGCGCCAGCAGCCCCTTGCTGGCGCCCGCCTACGAGCAGTACTTC.

The chain recombines TRBV5-1 with TRBJ1-6; D gene ambiguous. Germline V gene sequence: CDR1 SGHRS, CDR2 YFSETQ. The CDR3 totals 17 residues. The V end was cut by 0 bases, the J end by 6 bases, with 16 bases between. CDR3 sequence (DNA): TGCGCCAGCAGCTTGGACCCGGGGTTGCAGGCTAATTCACCCCTCCACTTT. Its translation is CASSLDPGLQANSPLHF.